One sample yielded the 5 T cell receptor beta chains listed below, sequenced in a study of blood T cell repertoires in COVID-19. Using immunoSEQ multiplex PCR, the repertoire was profiled, and TCRdb retains in-frame clones only, with some absent. The table lists approximately 150,000 clones, roughly nine tenths of them singletons. The sequencing input was peripheral blood. The source of these receptors is a woman in her seventies with acute or convalescent COVID-19.

The rearrangement links TRBV5-8 to TRBJ1-5, with D tentatively TRBD1 (6 bases). The CDR3 consists of 15 residues. The V end was cut by 2 bases, the J end by 7 bases, with 16 bases between. The germline gives CDR1 SGHTS, CDR2 YDEGEE. DNA for the CDR3: TGTGCCAGCAGCTTTCGTGGGAGGGGGGGCCAGCCCCAGCATTTT. It is translated as CASSFRGRGGQPQHF.

The chain employs TRBV19 and TRBJ1-5; 7 nucleotides align to TRBD1. CDR3 length: 15 amino acids. The germline CDR1 and CDR2 sequences are LNHDA and SQIVND (reference sequence). V lost 5 bases to trimming and J lost 3 bases; unmatched junction nucleotides: 7. Written as DNA, the CDR3 is TGTGCCAGTAGTTATACGACAGGGCTCAATCAGCCCCAGCATTTT. Translating it yields CASSYTTGLNQPQHF.

The CDR3 loop reads CASSVGQGGQPQHF. DNA for the CDR3: TGTGCCAGCAGCGTAGGACAGGGGGGTCAGCCCCAGCATTTT. The V and J genes are TRBV9 and TRBJ1-5, with 9 bases lining up with TRBD1. Germline V gene data show CDR1 as SGDLS and CDR2 as YYNGEE. This CDR3 contains 14 residues. V dropped 0 bases and J dropped 6; count of bases not matched to a gene: 1.

This clone was recorded a few times. The CDR3 coding sequence is TGTGCCTGGAGTCCTGGGAGCGCAACTAATGAAAAACTGTTTTTT. Its translation is CAWSPGSATNEKLFF. The V gene is TRBV30, the J gene TRBJ1-4; D is undetermined. The CDR3 runs 15 residues. Trimming cost V 2 bases and J 0 bases, with 10 bases left between them. Germline CDR1 is GTSNPN and CDR2 is SVGIG (reference sequence).

The V gene is TRBV30, the J gene TRBJ2-5; possible D gene TRBD2, 6 bases. The CDR3 spans 13 residues. Germline assignment: CDR1 GTSNPN and CDR2 SVGIG (reference sequence). V dropped 1 base and J dropped 4 bases, with 10 bases sitting between them. In DNA form, the CDR3 reads TGTGCCTGGAGTGCGGGAGCCCCAGAGACCCAGTACTTC. Amino acid sequence: CAWSAGAPETQYF. Supplemented by reference TRBV30 and TRBJ2-5, the full variable domain reads SQTIHQWPATLVQPVGSPLSLECTVEGTSNPNLYWYRQAAGRGLQLLFYSVGIGQISSEVPQNLSASRPQDRQFILSSKKLLLSDSGFYLCAWSAGAPETQYFGPGTRLLVL.